This entry describes one TCR beta chain. The specificity of this receptor is unknown. No base-level quality is on record; no much larger clone is a single base apart. The junction shows trimming of 2 bases on V and 7 bases on J, and the gene matches do not reach 1 base of it. From cysteine to phenylalanine, the CDR3 is 13 amino acids long. Only CDR3 DNA remains: 39 bases, in frame from the first base. CDR1 and CDR2, per the germline V gene, are SGHTA and FQGNSA. The instrument was an Illumina HiSeq 2500. Quantitative 5'-RACE with molecular barcodes was used to prepare TCR beta libraries. Concerning the study's data processing: Disease-linked TCR variants were identified with a new computational method built on a probabilistic model of VDJ rearrangement. Through fastp at Q25 and MiXCR, TCRdb rebuilt clones from the public reads, retaining in-frame beta chains. Each entry merges the rows of one CDR3 protein and shows their most common DNA and genes. TCRdb, rather than the study authors, made the V and J calls. Here the sample has around 490,000 distinct CDR3 sequences; approximately 5% occur a single time. Approximately 4% of the sample lies in the top ten.

This record belongs to a study of CD8 T cells in ankylosing spondylitis (dated by TCRdb to 2015 to 2018). Regarding the study in general: T cell receptor beta repertoires were profiled in healthy donors and ankylosing spondylitis patients so that disease-linked TCR variants could be found. The full study cohort was made up of about two dozen ankylosing spondylitis patients and fewer than 120 healthy donors. Peripheral blood was sampled, and synovial fluid was additionally collected from ankylosing spondylitis patients.

Results and caveats for the whole study, not just this receptor: Some TCR beta motif variants had previously been reported in synovial fluid and blood of reactive arthritis patients, which suggested common disease-initiation mechanisms. A CD8+ phenotype was shown by the disease-linked clones, which were found at relatively low frequencies in peripheral blood. A TCR beta motif of 8 or 9 highly homologous amino acid variants appeared characteristic of blood from ankylosing spondylitis patients. The disease-linked clones were reported as significantly enriched in matched synovial fluid samples from ankylosing spondylitis patients.

The sequence came from a male donor with ankylosing spondylitis. The chain employs TRBV7-2 and TRBJ2-2; 7 bases in between match TRBD1. Sequencing was performed on blood, either unsorted or a sorted T cell fraction (not recorded which). The sequenced DNA: TGTGCCAGCAGCTTAAGGGGGCGCGGGGAGCTGTTTTTT. This is translated as CASSLRGRGELFF.